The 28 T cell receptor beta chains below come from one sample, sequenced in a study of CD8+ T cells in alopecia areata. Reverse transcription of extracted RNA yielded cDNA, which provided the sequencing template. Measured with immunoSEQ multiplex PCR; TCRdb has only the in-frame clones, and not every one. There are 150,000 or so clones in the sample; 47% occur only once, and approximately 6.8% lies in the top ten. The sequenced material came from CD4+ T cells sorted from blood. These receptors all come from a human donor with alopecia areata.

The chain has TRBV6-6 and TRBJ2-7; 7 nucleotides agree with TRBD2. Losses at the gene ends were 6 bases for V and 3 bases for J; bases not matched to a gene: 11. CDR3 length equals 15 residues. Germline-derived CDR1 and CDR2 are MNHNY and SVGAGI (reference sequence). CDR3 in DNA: TGTGCCAGCAGCCAACCACTGGCGGGAGTCTACGAGCAGTACTTC. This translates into CASSQPLAGVYEQYF.

The CDR3 region has the DNA TGTGCCTCGGGACAGTTCTCTGGGGCCAACGTCCTGACTTTC. Protein: CASGQFSGANVLTF. The chain is built from TRBV30 and TRBJ2-6; 7 nucleotides align to TRBD1. From germline, CDR1 is GTSNPN and CDR2 SVGIG (reference sequence). CDR3 length: 14 amino acids. V lost 7 bases, J lost 0 bases, and 3 bases stayed unmatched.

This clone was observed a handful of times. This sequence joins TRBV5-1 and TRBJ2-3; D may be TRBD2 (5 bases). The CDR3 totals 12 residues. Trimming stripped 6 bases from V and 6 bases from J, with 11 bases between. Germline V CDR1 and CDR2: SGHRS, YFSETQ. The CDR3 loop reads CASTSGWDTQYF. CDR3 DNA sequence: TGCGCCAGCACTTCGGGATGGGATACGCAGTATTTT. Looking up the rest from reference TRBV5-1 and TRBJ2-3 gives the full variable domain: KAGVTQTPRYLIKTRGQQVTLSCSPISGHRSVSWYQQTPGQGLQFLFEYFSETQRNKGNFPGRFSGRQFSNSRSEMNVSTLELGDSALYLCASTSGWDTQYFGPGTRLTVL.

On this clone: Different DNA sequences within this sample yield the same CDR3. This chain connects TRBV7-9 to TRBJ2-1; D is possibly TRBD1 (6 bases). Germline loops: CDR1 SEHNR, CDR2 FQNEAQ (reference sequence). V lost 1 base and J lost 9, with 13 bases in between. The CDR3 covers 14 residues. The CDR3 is CASSLGPGATEQFF. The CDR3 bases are TGTGCCAGCAGCTTAGGGCCAGGGGCTACTGAGCAGTTCTTC.

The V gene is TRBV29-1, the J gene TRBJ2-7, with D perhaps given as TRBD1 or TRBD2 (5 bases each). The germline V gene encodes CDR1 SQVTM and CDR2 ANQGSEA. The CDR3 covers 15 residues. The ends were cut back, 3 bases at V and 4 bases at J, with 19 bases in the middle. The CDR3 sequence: CSVELYQGAPYEQYF. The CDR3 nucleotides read TGCAGCGTTGAGTTGTACCAGGGAGCCCCATACGAGCAGTACTTC.

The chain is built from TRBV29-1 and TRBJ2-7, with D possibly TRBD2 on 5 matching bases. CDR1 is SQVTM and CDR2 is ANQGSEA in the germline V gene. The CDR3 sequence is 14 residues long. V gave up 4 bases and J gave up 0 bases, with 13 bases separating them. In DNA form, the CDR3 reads TGCAGCGTTGTTTCCAGAGGGAGCTCCTACGAGCAGTACTTC. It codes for CSVVSRGSSYEQYF.

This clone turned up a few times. DNA of the CDR3: TGTGCCAGCGGATTAGATGGGACAGGGTCTAACTATGGCTACACCTTC. Translation gives CASGLDGTGSNYGYTF. The chain combines TRBV7-9 with TRBJ1-2; 9 nucleotides agree with TRBD1. With 8 bases clipped from V and 0 bases from J, the junction kept 10 bases outside the gene matches. This CDR3 contains 16 residues. In germline, CDR1 is SEHNR, CDR2 FQNEAQ (reference sequence).

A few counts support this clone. DNA for the CDR3: TGTGCCAGCAGGCGAAAGCCGGGACTAGATTACGAGCAGTACTTC. It codes for CASRRKPGLDYEQYF. The genes are TRBV27 and TRBJ2-7, with 8 nucleotides matching TRBD2. With V trimmed by 6 bases and J by 4 bases, 11 bases remained unmatched. CDR1 MNHEY and CDR2 SMNVEV come from the germline V gene (reference sequence). The CDR3 extends over 15 amino acids.

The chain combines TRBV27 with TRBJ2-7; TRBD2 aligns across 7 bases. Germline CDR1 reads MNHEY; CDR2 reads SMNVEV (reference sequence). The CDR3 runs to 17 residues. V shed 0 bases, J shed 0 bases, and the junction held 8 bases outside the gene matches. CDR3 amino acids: CASSLSISPSGSYEQYF. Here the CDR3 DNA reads TGTGCCAGCAGTTTATCGATAAGTCCTAGCGGCTCCTACGAGCAGTACTTC.

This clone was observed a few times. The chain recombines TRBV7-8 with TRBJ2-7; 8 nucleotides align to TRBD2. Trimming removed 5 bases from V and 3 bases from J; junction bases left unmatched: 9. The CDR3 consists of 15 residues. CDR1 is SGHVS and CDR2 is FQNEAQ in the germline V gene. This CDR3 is CASSGQLAEIYEQYF. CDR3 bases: TGTGCCAGCAGCGGTCAACTAGCGGAGATCTACGAGCAGTACTTC.

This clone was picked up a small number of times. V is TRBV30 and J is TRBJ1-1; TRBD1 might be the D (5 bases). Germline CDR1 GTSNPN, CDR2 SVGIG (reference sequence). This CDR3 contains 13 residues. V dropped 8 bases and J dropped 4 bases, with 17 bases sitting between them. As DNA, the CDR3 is TGTGCCGGCAGTGTTGGGGGGTCCACTGAAGCTTTCTTT. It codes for CAGSVGGSTEAFF.

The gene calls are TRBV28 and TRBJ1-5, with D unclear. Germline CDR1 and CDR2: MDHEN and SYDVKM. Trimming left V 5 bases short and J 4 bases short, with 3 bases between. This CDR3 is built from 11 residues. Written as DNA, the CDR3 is TGTGCCAGCAGTGCGAATCAGCCCCAGCATTTT. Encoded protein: CASSANQPQHF. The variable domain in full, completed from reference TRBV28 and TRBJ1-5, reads DVKVTQSSRYLVKRTGEKVFLECVQDMDHENMFWYRQDPGLGLRLIYFSYDVKMKEKGDIPEGYSVSREKKERFSLILESASTNQTSMYLCASSANQPQHFGDGTRLSIL.

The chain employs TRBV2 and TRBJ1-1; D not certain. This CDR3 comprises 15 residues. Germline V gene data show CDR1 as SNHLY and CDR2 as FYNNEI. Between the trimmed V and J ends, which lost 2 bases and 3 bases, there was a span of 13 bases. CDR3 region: CASSEFAGLDTEAFF. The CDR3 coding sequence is TGTGCCAGCAGTGAATTCGCCGGGTTAGACACTGAAGCTTTCTTT.

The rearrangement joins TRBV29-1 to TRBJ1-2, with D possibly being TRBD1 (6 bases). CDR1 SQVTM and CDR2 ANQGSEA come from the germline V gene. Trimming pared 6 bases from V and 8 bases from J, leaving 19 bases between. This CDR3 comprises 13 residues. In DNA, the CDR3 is TGCAGCGTGGATGGGGGGGGCAAAGAGGGCTACACCTTC. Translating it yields CSVDGGGKEGYTF.

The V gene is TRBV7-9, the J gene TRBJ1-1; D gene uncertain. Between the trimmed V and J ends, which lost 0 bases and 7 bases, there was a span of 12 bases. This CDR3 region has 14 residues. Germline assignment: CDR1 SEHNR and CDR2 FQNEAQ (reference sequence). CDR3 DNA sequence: TGTGCCAGCAGCTTAGCGCGCGTCTCGGGTGAAGCTTTCTTT. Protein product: CASSLARVSGEAFF.

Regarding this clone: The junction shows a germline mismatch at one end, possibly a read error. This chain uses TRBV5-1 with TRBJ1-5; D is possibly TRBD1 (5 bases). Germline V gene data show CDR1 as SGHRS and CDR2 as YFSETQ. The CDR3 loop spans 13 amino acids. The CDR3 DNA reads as TGCGCCAGCAGGTTGGGGGACAATCAGCCCCAGCATTTT. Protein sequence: CASRLGDNQPQHF.

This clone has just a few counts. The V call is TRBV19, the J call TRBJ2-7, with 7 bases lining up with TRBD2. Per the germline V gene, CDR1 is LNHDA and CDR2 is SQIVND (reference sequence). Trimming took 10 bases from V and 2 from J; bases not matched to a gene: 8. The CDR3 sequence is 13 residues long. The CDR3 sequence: CATSLAGTYEQYF. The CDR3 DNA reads TGTGCCACCTCGTTAGCGGGTACCTACGAGCAGTACTTC.

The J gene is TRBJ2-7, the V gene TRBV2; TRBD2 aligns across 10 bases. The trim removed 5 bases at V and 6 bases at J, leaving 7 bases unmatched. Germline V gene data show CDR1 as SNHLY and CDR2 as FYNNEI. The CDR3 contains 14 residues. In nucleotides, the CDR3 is TGTGCCAGCAGTTTAGCGGGAGGTCTCTCCGAGCAGTACTTC. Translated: CASSLAGGLSEQYF.

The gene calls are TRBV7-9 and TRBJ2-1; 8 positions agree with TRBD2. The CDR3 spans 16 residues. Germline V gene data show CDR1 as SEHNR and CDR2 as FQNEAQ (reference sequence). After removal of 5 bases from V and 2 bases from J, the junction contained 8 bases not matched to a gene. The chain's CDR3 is CASSPIGRAPYNEQFF. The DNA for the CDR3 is TGTGCCAGCAGCCCTATCGGGAGGGCCCCCTACAATGAGCAGTTCTTC.

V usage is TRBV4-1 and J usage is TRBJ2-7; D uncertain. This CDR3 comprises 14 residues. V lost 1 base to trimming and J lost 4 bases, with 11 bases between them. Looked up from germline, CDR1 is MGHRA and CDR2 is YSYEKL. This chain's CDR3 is CASSQGIAEYEQYF. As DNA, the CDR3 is TGCGCCAGCAGCCAAGGAATCGCGGAATACGAGCAGTACTTC.

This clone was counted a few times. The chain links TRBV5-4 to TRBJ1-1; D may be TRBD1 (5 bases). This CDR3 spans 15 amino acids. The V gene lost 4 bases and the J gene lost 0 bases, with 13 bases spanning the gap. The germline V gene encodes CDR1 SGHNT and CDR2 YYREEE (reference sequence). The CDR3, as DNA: TGTGCCAGCAGCGGATCCGGGACGGTGAACACTGAAGCTTTCTTT. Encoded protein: CASSGSGTVNTEAFF.

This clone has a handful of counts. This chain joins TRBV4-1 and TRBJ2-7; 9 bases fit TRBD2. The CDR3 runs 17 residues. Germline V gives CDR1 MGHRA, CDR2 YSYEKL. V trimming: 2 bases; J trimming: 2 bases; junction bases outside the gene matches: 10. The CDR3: CASSQPLASGNPYEQYF. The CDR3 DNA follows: TGCGCCAGCAGCCAACCTCTCGCTAGCGGGAACCCCTACGAGCAGTACTTC.

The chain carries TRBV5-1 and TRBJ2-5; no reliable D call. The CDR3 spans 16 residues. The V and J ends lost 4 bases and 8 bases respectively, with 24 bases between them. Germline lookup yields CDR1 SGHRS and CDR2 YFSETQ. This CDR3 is CASSPLSDVPKSTQYF. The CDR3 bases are TGCGCCAGCAGCCCACTCAGTGACGTTCCCAAGAGTACCCAGTACTTC.

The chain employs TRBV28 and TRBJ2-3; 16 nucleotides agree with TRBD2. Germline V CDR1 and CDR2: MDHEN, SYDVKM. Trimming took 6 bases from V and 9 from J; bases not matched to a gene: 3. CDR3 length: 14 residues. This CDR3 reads CASSPGLAGGTQYF. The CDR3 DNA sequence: TGTGCCAGCAGCCCGGGACTAGCGGGAGGGACGCAGTATTTT.

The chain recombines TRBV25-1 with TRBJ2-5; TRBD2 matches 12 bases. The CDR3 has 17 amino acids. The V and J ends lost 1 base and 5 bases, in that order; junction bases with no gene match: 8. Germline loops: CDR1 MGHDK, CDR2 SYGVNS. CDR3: CASSEWASGRASETQYF. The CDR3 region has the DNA TGTGCCAGCAGTGAATGGGCTAGCGGGAGGGCCTCGGAGACCCAGTACTTC.

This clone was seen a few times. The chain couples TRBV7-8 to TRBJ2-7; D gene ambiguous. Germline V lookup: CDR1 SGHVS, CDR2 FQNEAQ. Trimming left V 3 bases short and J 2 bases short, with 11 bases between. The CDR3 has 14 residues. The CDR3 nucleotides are TGTGCCAGCAGCTTCGGCCCAACAGCCTACGAGCAGTACTTC. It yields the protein CASSFGPTAYEQYF.

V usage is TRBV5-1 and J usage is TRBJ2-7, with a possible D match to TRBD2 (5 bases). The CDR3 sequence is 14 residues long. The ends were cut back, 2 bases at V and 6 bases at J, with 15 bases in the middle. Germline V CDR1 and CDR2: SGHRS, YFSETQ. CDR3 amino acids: CASSFSTNRGEQYF. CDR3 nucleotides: TGCGCCAGCAGCTTTAGCACTAACCGGGGCGAGCAGTACTTC.

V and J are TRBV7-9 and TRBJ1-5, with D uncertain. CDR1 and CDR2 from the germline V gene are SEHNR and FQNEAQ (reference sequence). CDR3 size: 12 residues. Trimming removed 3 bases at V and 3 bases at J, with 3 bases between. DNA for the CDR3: TGTGCCAGCAGCTTTCTCAATCAGCCCCAGCATTTT. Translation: CASSFLNQPQHF.